This T cell receptor beta chain was recorded in a study of blood T cell repertoires in COVID-19. Per the study methods: Reference gene primer amplification in the assay estimated nucleated cell counts. Clones were sequenced by immunoSEQ multiplex PCR, and TCRdb holds only the in-frame ones, with some missing. The DNA was the basis for D and trimming; V, J and clone size are from that table. This sample carries fewer than 250,000 clones, 83% of them seen once, and the ten largest clones take around 2.5%. The germline V gene has CDR1 MDHEN and CDR2 SYDVKM. The CDR3 runs 14 residues. The V end was cut by 5 bases, the J end by 5 bases, with 13 bases between.

The sample consisted of peripheral blood. The chain has TRBV28 and TRBJ2-4; TRBD1 is a possible D gene (5 bases). This sequence was found in a woman aged 70-85 years with active or convalescent COVID-19. The DNA for the CDR3 is TGTGCCAGCAGTCGGACAATCGCCGAAAACATTCAGTACTTC. This codes for CASSRTIAENIQYF.